Sequencing of this T cell receptor (beta chain) was carried out in a study of T-cell reconstitution after alpha-beta-depleted transplantation in children. Findings of the study overall: The study traced high day-60 TCRbeta diversity in some patients to surviving recipient T cells and thymic progenitors. A year post-transplant, T-cell counts and diversity derived mostly from newly produced T cells. Approximately two months post-transplant, alpha-beta T cells reportedly originated from several hundred expanded graft clones.

The V gene's germline CDR1 is LGHDT and CDR2 YNNKEL (reference sequence). Trimming cost V 4 bases and J 4 bases, with 17 bases left between them. The CDR3 covers 16 residues. In the case of this clonotype: Its antigen is not identified.

TCRbeta library construction was performed incorporating unique molecular identifiers. TCRdb re-called the PCR reads through MiXCR, storing one row per CDR3 protein. The table lists tens of thousands of distinct CDR3 sequences, less than 55% of them singletons. The sequenced sample was PBMCs, mostly from graft donor cells, obtained 360 days after TCRalphabeta/CD19-depleted stem cell transplant. This chain connects TRBV3-1 to TRBJ2-1; maybe TRBD2 (6 bases). The clonotype was recovered from a male patient younger than 18 who had a stem cell transplant for acute lymphoblastic leukemia, so the T cells may come from the graft donor. The CDR3 DNA sequence: TGTGCCAGCAGCCCCCGGGACTCTTCTCTATACAATGAGCAGTTCTTC. Encoded protein: CASSPRDSSLYNEQFF.